This T cell receptor (beta chain) stems from a study of blood T cell repertoires in COVID-19. Across the study: Researchers got acute and convalescent COVID-19 samples from the United States, Italy and Spain. T cells, B-cell-depleted T cells, or PBMCs provided the cDNA or gDNA that served as material.

In the original processing: Reference gene primer amplification gave nucleated cell count estimates. The protocol was immunoSEQ multiplex PCR, while the TCRdb copy is restricted to in-frame clones and leaves out a portion. That table supplies the V and J calls and clone size; D and trimming were determined from the DNA. Among roughly 100,000 clones listed, around 90% were seen once. This clone came up many times. CDR3 length equals 16 residues. Germline V gene data show CDR1 as DFQATT and CDR2 as SNEGSKA (reference sequence). V lost 3 bases to trimming and J lost 8 bases, with 25 bases between them. The receptor was derived from a man in his fifties or sixties with active COVID-19. Sequencing used peripheral blood. The genes are TRBV20-1 and TRBJ1-1, with a possible D match to TRBD1 (5 bases). CDR3 protein: CSASLSRGTSLLEAFF. The CDR3 DNA reads TGCAGTGCTAGTCTGTCTCGCGGGACGTCACTCTTGGAAGCTTTCTTT.